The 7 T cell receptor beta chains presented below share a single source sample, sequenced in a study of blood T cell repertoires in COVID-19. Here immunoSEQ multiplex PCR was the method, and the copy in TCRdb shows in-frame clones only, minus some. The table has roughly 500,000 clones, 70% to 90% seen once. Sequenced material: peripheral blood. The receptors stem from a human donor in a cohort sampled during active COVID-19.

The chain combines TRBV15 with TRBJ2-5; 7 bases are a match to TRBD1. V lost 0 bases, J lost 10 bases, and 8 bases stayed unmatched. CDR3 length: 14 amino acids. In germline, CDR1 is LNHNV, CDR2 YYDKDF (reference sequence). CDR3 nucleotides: TGTGCCACCAGCAGAGAGGTGAGGGACAGCGTCCAGTACTTC. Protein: CATSREVRDSVQYF.

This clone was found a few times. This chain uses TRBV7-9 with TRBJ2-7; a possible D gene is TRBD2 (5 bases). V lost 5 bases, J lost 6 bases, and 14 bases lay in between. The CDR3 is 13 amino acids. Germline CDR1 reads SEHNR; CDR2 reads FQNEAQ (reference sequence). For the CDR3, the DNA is TGTGCCAGCAGCCGAGAGGTCGAGGGCGAGCAGTACTTC. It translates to CASSREVEGEQYF.

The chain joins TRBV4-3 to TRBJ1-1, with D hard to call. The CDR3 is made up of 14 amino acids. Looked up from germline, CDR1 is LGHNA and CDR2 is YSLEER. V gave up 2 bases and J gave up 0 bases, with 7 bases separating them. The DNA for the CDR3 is TGCGCCAGCAGCCAACAGGTCCTGAACACTGAAGCTTTCTTT. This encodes CASSQQVLNTEAFF.

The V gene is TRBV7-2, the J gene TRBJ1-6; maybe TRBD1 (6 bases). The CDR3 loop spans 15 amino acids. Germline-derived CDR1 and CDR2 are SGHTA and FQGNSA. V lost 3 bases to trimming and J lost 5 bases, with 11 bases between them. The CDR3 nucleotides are TGTGCCAGCAGCTTTAGGGGGGGGGATAATTCACCCCTCCACTTT. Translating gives CASSFRGGDNSPLHF. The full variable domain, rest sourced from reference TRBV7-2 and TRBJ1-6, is GAGVSQSPSNKVTEKGKDVELRCDPISGHTALYWYRQSLGQGLEFLIYFQGNSAPDKSGLPSDRFSAERTGGSVSTLTIQRTQQEDSAVYLCASSFRGGDNSPLHFGNGTRLTVT.

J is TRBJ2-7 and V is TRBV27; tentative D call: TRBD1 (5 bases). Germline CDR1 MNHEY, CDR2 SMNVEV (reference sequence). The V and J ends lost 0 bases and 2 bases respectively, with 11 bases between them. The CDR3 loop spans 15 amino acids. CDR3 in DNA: TGTGCCAGCAGTTTATCGTCTGTCAGGGCCTACGAGCAGTACTTC. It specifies CASSLSSVRAYEQYF.

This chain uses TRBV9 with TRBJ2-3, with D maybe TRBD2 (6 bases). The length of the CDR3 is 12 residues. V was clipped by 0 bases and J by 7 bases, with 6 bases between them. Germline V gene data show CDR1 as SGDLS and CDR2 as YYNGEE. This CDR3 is CASSVGDYTQYF. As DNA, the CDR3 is TGTGCCAGCAGCGTAGGGGACTATACGCAGTATTTT.

CDR3 nucleotide sequence: TGTGCCAGCAGCCCCGACAGCCGAAATGAGCAGTTCTTC. As protein: CASSPDSRNEQFF. This sequence joins TRBV7-9 and TRBJ2-1; D is perhaps TRBD1 (5 bases). V dropped 5 bases and J dropped 7 bases, with 12 bases sitting between them. The germline gives CDR1 SEHNR, CDR2 FQNEAQ (reference sequence). CDR3 length equals 13 residues.